Below are 16 T cell receptor beta chains sequenced from a single sample in a study of T cell changes during pregnancy in multiple sclerosis. Produced via immunoSEQ multiplex PCR; TCRdb's table is partial and in-frame only. The sample has 40,000 to 60,000 clones, 91% seen once; the top ten hold about 2.6%. The sample in question was CD8+ T cells from peripheral blood mononuclear cells, obtained in the second trimester of pregnancy. The receptors derive from a female donor with multiple sclerosis, enrolled in a pregnancy study.

The V and J genes are TRBV9 and TRBJ1-1; D is perhaps TRBD1 (5 bases). From germline, CDR1 is SGDLS and CDR2 YYNGEE. This CDR3 is built from 15 residues. The V end lost 1 base, the J end lost 8 bases, and 18 bases lay between the germline ends. The chain's CDR3 is CASSVSWAVTDEAFF. As DNA, the CDR3 is TGTGCCAGCAGCGTAAGCTGGGCGGTGACAGACGAAGCTTTCTTT.

The chain combines TRBV7-2 with TRBJ2-3, with 9 bases matching TRBD2. V was clipped by 5 bases and J by 8 bases; unmatched bases: 11. Germline lookup yields CDR1 SGHTA and CDR2 FQGNSA. This CDR3 has 15 amino acids. CDR3 residues: CASSPASGAAGTQYF. CDR3 DNA: TGTGCCAGCAGCCCCGCTAGCGGGGCTGCGGGTACGCAGTATTTT.

There are a few counts of this clone. Here the CDR3 DNA reads TGTGCCAGTAGTCTTGCACCGGGACAGGGGGCTGAAGCTTTCTTT. This codes for CASSLAPGQGAEAFF. The rearrangement joins TRBV19 to TRBJ1-1; 11 bases agree with TRBD1. Germline V CDR1 and CDR2: LNHDA, SQIVND (reference sequence). The V gene end was trimmed by 5 bases and the J gene end by 6 bases; junction bases not matched to a gene: 8. The CDR3 length is 15 residues.

In regard to this clone: In the same sample, other DNA sequences code for this CDR3. The chain links TRBV15 to TRBJ2-3; D gene uncertain. The germline CDR1 and CDR2 sequences are LNHNV and YYDKDF (reference sequence). Trimming stripped 0 bases from V and 3 bases from J, with 10 bases between. There are 15 residues in the CDR3. The CDR3 spells CATSRDSSVTDTQYF. CDR3 sequence (DNA): TGTGCCACCAGCAGAGATTCGTCGGTTACAGATACGCAGTATTTT.

The rearrangement uses TRBV11-2 and TRBJ2-3; TRBD2 aligns across 9 bases. CDR3 size: 14 residues. Germline-derived CDR1 and CDR2 are SGHAT and FQNNGV. Unmatched junction bases numbered 5, after V lost 8 bases and J lost 2 bases. CDR3 protein: CASYGTSYTDTQYF. CDR3 bases: TGTGCCAGCTATGGGACTAGCTACACAGATACGCAGTATTTT.

This clone is a singleton in its sample. The chain joins TRBV6-4 to TRBJ2-2; 8 bases are a match to TRBD1. Unmatched junction bases numbered 9, after V lost 2 bases and J lost 4 bases. This CDR3 is built from 17 residues. CDR1 and CDR2 (germline): MRHNA, SNTAGT. CDR3 DNA: TGTGCCAGCAGTGACAGAGCCGACAGGGGCGGCACCGGGGAGCTGTTTTTT. Protein sequence: CASSDRADRGGTGELFF.

This chain uses TRBV27 with TRBJ1-6, with 9 bases aligning to TRBD1. From germline, CDR1 is MNHEY and CDR2 SMNVEV (reference sequence). This CDR3 is built from 15 residues. The V gene end was trimmed by 10 bases and the J gene end by 4 bases; junction bases not matched to a gene: 8. CDR3 coding DNA: TGTGCCACCCAAACAGGGGGCGGATATAATTCACCCCTCCACTTT. This codes for CATQTGGGYNSPLHF.

The chain links TRBV7-2 to TRBJ1-2; 8 positions agree with TRBD1. Germline values: CDR1 SGHTA, CDR2 FQGNSA. After removal of 4 bases from V and 0 bases from J, the junction contained 7 bases not matched to a gene. This CDR3 comprises 16 residues. CDR3 bases: TGTGCCAGCAGCTCAGGACAGGGTACAGCTAACTATGGCTACACCTTC. Protein: CASSSGQGTANYGYTF.

This sequence joins TRBV11-2 and TRBJ2-7, with TRBD1 matching over 9 bases. V shed 5 bases, J shed 2 bases, and the junction held 10 bases outside the gene matches. Germline CDR1 and CDR2: SGHAT and FQNNGV. This CDR3 has 16 residues. DNA of the CDR3: TGTGCCAGCAGCCTCCTCCCGGGACAGGGACCCTACGAGCAGTACTTC. Its translation: CASSLLPGQGPYEQYF.

V and J are TRBV7-8 and TRBJ2-7, with D perhaps TRBD2 (5 bases). CDR3 length: 12 amino acids. Trimming removed 4 bases from V and 2 bases from J, with 6 bases in between. The germline CDR1 and CDR2 sequences are SGHVS and FQNEAQ. The CDR3 here is CASSSGTYEQYF. DNA for the CDR3: TGTGCCAGCAGCTCGGGGACCTACGAGCAGTACTTC.

The rearrangement uses TRBV9 and TRBJ2-1, with D tentatively TRBD2 (7 bases). Germline CDR1 is SGDLS and CDR2 is YYNGEE. CDR3 size: 13 residues. The V end lost 7 bases, the J end lost 2 bases, and 10 bases lay between the germline ends. The chain's CDR3 is CASDGGPYNEQFF. For the CDR3, the DNA is TGTGCCAGCGACGGGGGGCCCTACAATGAGCAGTTCTTC. Together with reference TRBV9 and TRBJ2-1, the CDR3 gives the full variable domain: DSGVTQTPKHLITATGQRVTLRCSPRSGDLSVYWYQQSLDQGLQFLIQYYNGEERAKGNILERFSAQQFPDLHSELNLSSLELGDSALYFCASDGGPYNEQFFGPGTRLTVL.

The chain is built from TRBV6-4 and TRBJ1-3; the D gene is possibly TRBD1 (6 bases). The germline V and J ends were trimmed by 8 bases and 5 bases, with 16 bases remaining between them. The CDR3 is 14 residues long. CDR1 MRHNA and CDR2 SNTAGT come from the germline V gene. As DNA, the CDR3 is TGTGCCAGCTACAACAGGGAACGAAGAAACACCATATATTTT. It is translated as CASYNRERRNTIYF.

The V and J genes are TRBV19 and TRBJ1-5; D is possibly TRBD1 (5 bases). The V gene lost 2 bases and the J gene lost 0 bases, with 17 bases spanning the gap. This CDR3 has 18 residues. The V gene's germline CDR1 is LNHDA and CDR2 SQIVND (reference sequence). Here the CDR3 reads CASSILIGGTDSNQPQHF. DNA of the CDR3: TGTGCCAGTAGTATATTAATTGGAGGGACCGATAGCAATCAGCCCCAGCATTTT.

The V gene is TRBV19, the J gene TRBJ2-5; perhaps TRBD1 as D (5 bases). Trimming removed 9 bases at V and 4 bases at J, with 6 bases between. CDR1 is LNHDA, CDR2 SQIVND, per germline (reference sequence). There are 10 residues in the CDR3. Here the CDR3 reads CASQGETQYF. In nucleotides, the CDR3 is TGTGCCAGCCAGGGAGAGACCCAGTACTTC. Complete variable domain (other parts from reference TRBV19 and TRBJ2-5): DGGITQSPKYLFRKEGQNVTLSCEQNLNHDAMYWYRQDPGQGLRLIYYSQIVNDFQKGDIAEGYSVSREKKESFPLTVTSAQKNPTAFYLCASQGETQYFGPGTRLLVL.

The genes are TRBV4-3 and TRBJ1-1, with a tentative D call TRBD1 (6 bases). V lost 1 base to trimming and J lost 0 bases, with 9 bases between them. Per germline, CDR1 LGHNA and CDR2 YSLEER. The CDR3 loop spans 15 amino acids. CDR3 bases: TGCGCCAGCAGCCAAGGGACAGACATGAACACTGAAGCTTTCTTT. Translating it yields CASSQGTDMNTEAFF.

The chain employs TRBV11-2 and TRBJ1-5, with a possible D match to TRBD1 (5 bases). The germline CDR1 and CDR2 sequences are SGHAT and FQNNGV. Trimming cost V 5 bases and J 6 bases, with 11 bases left between them. This CDR3 has 13 residues. DNA of the CDR3: TGTGCCAGCAGCCCAGGGTGGGCTCAGCCCCAGCATTTT. It encodes CASSPGWAQPQHF.